This T cell receptor (beta chain) was sequenced for a study of blood T cell repertoires in COVID-19. About the study: Donors in the United States, Italy and Spain gave samples during acute or convalescent COVID-19. PBMCs, B-cell-depleted T cells, or T cells provided the cDNA or gDNA that made up the material.

Per the original methods: It was from reference gene primer amplification that nucleated cell counts were estimated. Sequencing was performed with immunoSEQ multiplex PCR; in TCRdb, only in-frame clones are kept and a portion is missing. The V and J calls and clone size are taken from that table; D and trimming were inferred from the DNA. The table shows fewer than 200,000 clones, with 76% occurring only once. The CDR3 is 13 amino acids. Trimming took 8 bases from V and 1 from J, leaving 11 bases between them. Germline lookup yields CDR1 SNHLY and CDR2 FYNNEI. The sample was peripheral blood. This receptor was taken from a woman in her fifties or sixties with active or convalescent COVID-19. V gene TRBV2 combines with J gene TRBJ1-2, with D unclear. The DNA of the CDR3 is TGTGCCAGCTCCCGGGGTGGTAACTATGGCTACACCTTC. Amino acids: CASSRGGNYGYTF.